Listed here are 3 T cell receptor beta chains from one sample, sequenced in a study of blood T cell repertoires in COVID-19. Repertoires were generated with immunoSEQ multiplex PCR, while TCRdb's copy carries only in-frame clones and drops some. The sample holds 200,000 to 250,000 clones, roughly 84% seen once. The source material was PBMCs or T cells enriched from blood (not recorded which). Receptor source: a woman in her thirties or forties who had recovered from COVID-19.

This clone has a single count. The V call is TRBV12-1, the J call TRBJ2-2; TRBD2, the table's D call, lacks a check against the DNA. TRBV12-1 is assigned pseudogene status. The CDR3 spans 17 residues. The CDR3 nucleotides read TGTGCCAGCAGCCCCCCCCCGGGGGGGCAGGACACCGGGGAGCTGTTTTTT. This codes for CASSPPPGGQDTGELFF.

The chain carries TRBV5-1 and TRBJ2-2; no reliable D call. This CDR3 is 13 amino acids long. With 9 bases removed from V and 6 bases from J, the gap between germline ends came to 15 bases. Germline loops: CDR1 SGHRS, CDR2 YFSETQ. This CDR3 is CATSILRPGELFF. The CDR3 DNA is TGCGCCACCTCTATACTCCGCCCCGGGGAGCTGTTTTTT.

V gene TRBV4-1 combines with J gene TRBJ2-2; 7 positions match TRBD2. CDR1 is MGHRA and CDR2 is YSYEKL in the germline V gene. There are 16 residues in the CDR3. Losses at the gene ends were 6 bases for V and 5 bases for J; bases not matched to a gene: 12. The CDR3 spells CASRSLVGGKTGELFF. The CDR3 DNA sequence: TGCGCCAGCAGGTCTTTGGTGGGAGGGAAGACCGGGGAGCTGTTTTTT.